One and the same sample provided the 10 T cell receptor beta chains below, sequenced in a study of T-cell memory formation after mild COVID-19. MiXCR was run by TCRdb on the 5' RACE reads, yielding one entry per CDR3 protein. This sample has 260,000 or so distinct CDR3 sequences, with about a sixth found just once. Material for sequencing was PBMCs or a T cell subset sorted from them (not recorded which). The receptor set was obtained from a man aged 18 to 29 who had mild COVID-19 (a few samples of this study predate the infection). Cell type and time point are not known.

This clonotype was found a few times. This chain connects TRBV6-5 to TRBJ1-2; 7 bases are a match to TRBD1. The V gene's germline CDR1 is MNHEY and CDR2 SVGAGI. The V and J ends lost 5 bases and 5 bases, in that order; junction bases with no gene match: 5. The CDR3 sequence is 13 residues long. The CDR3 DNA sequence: TGTGCCAGCAGTCTCAAGGGACAGTATGGCTACACCTTC. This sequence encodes CASSLKGQYGYTF.

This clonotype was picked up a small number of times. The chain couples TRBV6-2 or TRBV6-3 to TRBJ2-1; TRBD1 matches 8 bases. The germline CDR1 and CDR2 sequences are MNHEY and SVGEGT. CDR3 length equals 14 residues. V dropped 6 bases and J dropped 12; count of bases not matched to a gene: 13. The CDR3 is CASRSRTGWLGQFF. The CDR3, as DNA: TGTGCCAGCAGATCACGGACAGGGTGGCTAGGGCAGTTCTTC.

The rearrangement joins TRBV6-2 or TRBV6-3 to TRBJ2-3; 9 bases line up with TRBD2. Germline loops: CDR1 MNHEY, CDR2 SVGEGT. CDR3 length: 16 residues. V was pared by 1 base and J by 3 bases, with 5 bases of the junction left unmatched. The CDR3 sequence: CASSYLRGGATDTQYF. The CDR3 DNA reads TGTGCCAGCAGTTACTTGCGCGGGGGGGCGACAGATACGCAGTATTTT.

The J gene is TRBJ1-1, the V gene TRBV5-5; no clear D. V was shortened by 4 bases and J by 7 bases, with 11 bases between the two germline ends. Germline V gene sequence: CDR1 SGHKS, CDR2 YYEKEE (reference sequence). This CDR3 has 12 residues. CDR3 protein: CASSPIRSEAFF. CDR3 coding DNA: TGTGCCAGCAGCCCCATTAGGAGTGAAGCTTTCTTT. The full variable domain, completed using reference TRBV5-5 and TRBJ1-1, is DAGVTQSPTHLIKTRGQQVTLRCSPISGHKSVSWYQQVLGQGPQFIFQYYEKEERGRGNFPDRFSARQFPNYSSELNVNALLLGDSALYLCASSPIRSEAFFGQGTRLTVV.

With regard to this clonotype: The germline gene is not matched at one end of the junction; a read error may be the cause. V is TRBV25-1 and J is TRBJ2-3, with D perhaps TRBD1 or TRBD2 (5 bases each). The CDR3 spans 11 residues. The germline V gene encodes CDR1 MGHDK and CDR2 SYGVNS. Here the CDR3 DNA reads TGTGCCAGCGGGCCCAGGGTGGGCCAGCGGTTT. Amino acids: CASGPRVGQRF.

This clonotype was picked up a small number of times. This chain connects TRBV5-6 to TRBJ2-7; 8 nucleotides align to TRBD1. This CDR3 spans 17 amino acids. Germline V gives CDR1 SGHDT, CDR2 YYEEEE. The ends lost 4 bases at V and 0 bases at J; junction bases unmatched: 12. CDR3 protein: CASSTPRGRPSSYEQYF. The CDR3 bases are TGTGCCAGCAGCACTCCCAGGGGGCGTCCGAGCTCCTACGAGCAGTACTTC.

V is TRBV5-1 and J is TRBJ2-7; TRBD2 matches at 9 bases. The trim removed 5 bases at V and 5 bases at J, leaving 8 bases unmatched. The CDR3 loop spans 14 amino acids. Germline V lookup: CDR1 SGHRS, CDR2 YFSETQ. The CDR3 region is CASRQRGVNNEQYV. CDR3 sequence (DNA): TGCGCCAGCAGGCAGCGGGGGGTAAACAACGAGCAGTACGTC.

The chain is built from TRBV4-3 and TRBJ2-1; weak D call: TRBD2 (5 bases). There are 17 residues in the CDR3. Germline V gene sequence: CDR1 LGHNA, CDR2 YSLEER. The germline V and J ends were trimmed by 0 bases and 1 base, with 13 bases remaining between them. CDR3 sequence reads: CASSQDERVGSYNEQFF. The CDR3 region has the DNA TGCGCCAGCAGCCAAGATGAGAGGGTAGGATCCTACAATGAGCAGTTCTTC.

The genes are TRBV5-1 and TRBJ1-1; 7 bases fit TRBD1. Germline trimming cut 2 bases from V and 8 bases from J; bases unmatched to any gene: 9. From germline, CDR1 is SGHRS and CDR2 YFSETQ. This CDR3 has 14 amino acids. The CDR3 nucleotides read TGCGCCAGCAGCTTAGAGAAAGGACAGGACGAAGCTTTCTTT. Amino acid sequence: CASSLEKGQDEAFF.

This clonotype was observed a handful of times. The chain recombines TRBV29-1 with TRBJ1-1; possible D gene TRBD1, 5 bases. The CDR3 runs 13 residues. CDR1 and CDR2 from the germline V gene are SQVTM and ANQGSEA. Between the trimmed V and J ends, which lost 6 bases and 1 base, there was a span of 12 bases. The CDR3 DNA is TGCAGCGTCCAAAGGACACAGAACACTGAAGCTTTCTTT. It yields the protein CSVQRTQNTEAFF.